The source of this TCR beta chain is a study of blood T cell repertoires in COVID-19. Across the whole study: Spain, Italy and the United States supplied samples that represented acute and convalescent COVID-19.

Original analysis: It was from reference gene primer amplification that nucleated cell counts were estimated. Profiled with immunoSEQ multiplex PCR; TCRdb holds only in-frame clones, not every one. Clonal size and the V and J genes are those of that table, whereas D and trimming came from the DNA. The sample holds fewer than 200,000 clones, around 83% seen once. V gave up 0 bases and J gave up 6 bases, with 14 bases separating them. Germline V lookup: CDR1 MNHNS, CDR2 SASEGT. This CDR3 is built from 15 residues. The sequence was obtained from a man in his forties with acute or convalescent COVID-19. Sample: peripheral blood. The chain couples TRBV6-1 to TRBJ2-5; weak D call: TRBD1 (5 bases). CDR3 protein: CASSEAREAFKTQYF. CDR3 sequence (DNA): TGTGCCAGCAGTGAAGCCAGGGAAGCCTTCAAGACCCAGTACTTC.